The 21 T cell receptor beta chains below come from one sample, sequenced in a study of blood T cell repertoires in COVID-19. Assay: immunoSEQ multiplex PCR; the TCRdb copy retains only in-frame clones and omits some. This sample has roughly 200,000 clones; over 70% occur once, and the top ten carry 27%. Sequenced sample: peripheral blood. These receptors all stem from a man aged 35-49 years with acute or convalescent COVID-19.

The genes are TRBV27 and TRBJ2-6, with 7 bases identical to TRBD1. Losses at the gene ends were 9 bases for V and 0 bases for J; bases not matched to a gene: 2. CDR1 is MNHEY and CDR2 is SMNVEV in the germline V gene (reference sequence). The CDR3 sequence is 14 residues long. Written as DNA, the CDR3 is TGTGCCAGGGGACAGACCTCTGGGGCCAACGTCCTGACTTTC. As protein: CARGQTSGANVLTF.

The chain uses TRBV19 and TRBJ2-5, with TRBD2 identical over 12 bases. V gave up 4 bases and J gave up 5 bases; unmatched junction bases: 5. Per the germline V gene, CDR1 is LNHDA and CDR2 is SQIVND (reference sequence). The CDR3 is 15 amino acids. The CDR3 nucleotides are TGTGCCAGTAGTAAGACTAGCGGGAGTGGGGAGACCCAGTACTTC. Translated, it gives CASSKTSGSGETQYF.

CDR3: CSVEEDVIRGPNYGYTF. CDR3 coding DNA: TGCAGCGTTGAAGAGGACGTGATTAGGGGGCCTAACTATGGCTACACCTTC. V gene TRBV29-1 combines with J gene TRBJ1-2, with TRBD1 matching 7 bases. V gave up 0 bases and J gave up 0 bases; unmatched junction bases: 10. The CDR3 runs 17 residues. Germline V gene data show CDR1 as SQVTM and CDR2 as ANQGSEA.

V usage is TRBV19 and J usage is TRBJ2-5; TRBD1 aligns across 12 bases. CDR3 length equals 16 residues. V was clipped by 4 bases and J by 5 bases; unmatched bases: 8. Germline V gene data show CDR1 as LNHDA and CDR2 as SQIVND (reference sequence). The CDR3 DNA sequence: TGTGCCAGTAGTAACCGGGACAGGGGGCGCGGGGAGACCCAGTACTTC. As protein: CASSNRDRGRGETQYF.

This chain uses TRBV7-9 with TRBJ2-5; TRBD2 might be the D (6 bases). Germline V CDR1 and CDR2: SEHNR, FQNEAQ (reference sequence). The CDR3 length is 16 residues. The germline V and J ends were trimmed by 3 bases and 4 bases, with 18 bases remaining between them. The CDR3 loop reads CASSLTASLGGETQYF. As DNA, the CDR3 is TGTGCCAGCAGCTTGACAGCATCCCTGGGAGGAGAGACCCAGTACTTC.

The V gene is TRBV28, the J gene TRBJ1-4; the match to TRBD1 covers 9 bases. Unmatched junction bases numbered 7, after V lost 7 bases and J lost 7 bases. This CDR3 is 14 amino acids long. CDR1 is MDHEN, CDR2 SYDVKM, per germline. The CDR3 bases are TGTGCCAGCACCTTACAGGGGGCTGGTGAAAAACTGTTTTTT. This codes for CASTLQGAGEKLFF.

The chain has TRBV6-5 and TRBJ2-7; no firm D call. The germline V and J ends were trimmed by 6 bases and 1 base, with 10 bases remaining between them. Germline CDR1 is MNHEY and CDR2 is SVGAGI. CDR3 size: 13 residues. The CDR3 loop reads CASRKQISYEQYF. DNA of the CDR3: TGTGCCAGCAGAAAACAGATATCCTACGAGCAGTACTTC.

This chain uses TRBV19 with TRBJ1-2; TRBD1 is a possible D gene (6 bases). Germline V lookup: CDR1 LNHDA, CDR2 SQIVND (reference sequence). V lost 4 bases to trimming and J lost 3 bases, with 18 bases between them. The CDR3 runs 16 residues. Here the CDR3 reads CASSTAQRGWDYGYTF. CDR3 sequence (DNA): TGTGCCAGTAGTACCGCGCAGAGGGGGTGGGACTATGGCTACACCTTC.

The chain joins TRBV27 to TRBJ2-7, with 9 bases matching TRBD2. The CDR3 is made up of 15 amino acids. Germline V gene data show CDR1 as MNHEY and CDR2 as SMNVEV (reference sequence). J lost 0 bases, V lost 0 bases, and 0 bases had no gene match. CDR3 protein: CASSLSSGSSYEQYF. CDR3 nucleotides: TGTGCCAGCAGTTTATCTAGCGGGAGCTCCTACGAGCAGTACTTC.

This chain connects TRBV2 to TRBJ1-4, with 9 bases fitting TRBD1. Germline V gives CDR1 SNHLY, CDR2 FYNNEI. This CDR3 comprises 14 residues. V lost 2 bases, J lost 9 bases, and 4 bases stayed unmatched. The CDR3 region is CASSETGGNKKLFF. The CDR3 DNA is TGTGCCAGCAGTGAAACAGGGGGCAATAAAAAACTGTTTTTT.

V and J are TRBV20-1 and TRBJ1-5; D remains unclear. The CDR3 has 12 residues. Germline V gene data show CDR1 as DFQATT and CDR2 as SNEGSKA (reference sequence). The V and J ends lost 3 bases and 7 bases respectively, with 10 bases between them. The CDR3 protein is CSASAWEQPQHF. In nucleotides, the CDR3 is TGCAGTGCTAGTGCCTGGGAGCAGCCCCAGCATTTT.

This rearrangement joins TRBV10-2 to TRBJ1-1; possibly TRBD1 for D (5 bases). The CDR3 totals 12 residues. With 4 bases removed from V and 5 bases from J, the gap between germline ends came to 8 bases. Germline CDR1 reads WSHSY; CDR2 reads SAAADI. The CDR3 sequence is CASSAGYTEAFF. CDR3 in DNA: TGCGCCAGCAGTGCAGGGTATACTGAAGCTTTCTTT.

V is TRBV6-5 and J is TRBJ2-7; 15 positions agree with TRBD2. V dropped 6 bases and J dropped 7; count of bases not matched to a gene: 7. The CDR3 sequence is 15 residues long. The germline V gene encodes CDR1 MNHEY and CDR2 SVGAGI. The CDR3 coding sequence is TGTGCCAGCAGCGGGACTAGCGGGAGGTTGGGGGAGCAGTACTTC. The encoded protein is CASSGTSGRLGEQYF.

This chain connects TRBV18 to TRBJ1-3; weak D call: TRBD1 (6 bases). This CDR3 region has 15 residues. Germline V gives CDR1 KGHSH, CDR2 LQKENI. Trimming stripped 4 bases from V and 2 bases from J, with 12 bases between. This CDR3 is CASSQSKGAGNTIYF. CDR3 DNA sequence: TGTGCCAGCTCACAATCCAAGGGGGCTGGAAACACCATATATTTT.

The chain has TRBV27 and TRBJ2-3, with 7 bases matching TRBD1. The CDR3 length is 16 residues. V was clipped by 0 bases and J by 4 bases; unmatched bases: 7. Germline V lookup: CDR1 MNHEY, CDR2 SMNVEV (reference sequence). Here the CDR3 reads CASSLSNRGFADTQYF. CDR3 bases: TGTGCCAGCAGTTTATCGAACAGGGGATTTGCAGATACGCAGTATTTT.

V usage is TRBV11-1 and J usage is TRBJ2-1; 9 bases fit TRBD1. V dropped 5 bases and J dropped 4; count of bases not matched to a gene: 3. CDR1 is SGHAT and CDR2 is FQDESV in the germline V gene (reference sequence). The CDR3 sequence is 14 residues long. The CDR3 loop reads CASSRQGGYNEQFF. The CDR3 nucleotides are TGTGCCAGCAGCCGACAGGGGGGTTACAATGAGCAGTTCTTC. Complete variable domain (other parts from reference TRBV11-1 and TRBJ2-1): EAEVAQSPRYKITEKSQAVAFWCDPISGHATLYWYRQILGQGPELLVQFQDESVVDDSQLPKDRFSAERLKGVDSTLKIQPAELGDSAMYLCASSRQGGYNEQFFGPGTRLTVL.

V is TRBV3-1 (or the pseudogene TRBV3-2) and J is TRBJ1-1; D uncertain. Trimming took 1 base from V and 4 from J, leaving 13 bases between them. The germline gives CDR1 LGHDT, CDR2 YNNKEL (reference sequence). This CDR3 spans 15 amino acids. CDR3 protein: CASSQGSWSGTEAFF. DNA for the CDR3: TGTGCCAGCAGCCAAGGGTCATGGAGTGGCACTGAAGCTTTCTTT.

V usage is TRBV7-9 and J usage is TRBJ2-7; 12 nucleotides align to TRBD2. CDR1 and CDR2 from the germline V gene are SEHNR and FQNEAQ (reference sequence). V was clipped by 5 bases and J by 6 bases; unmatched bases: 17. This CDR3 is 18 amino acids long. This chain's CDR3 is CASSRGASGRAKGGEQYF. For the CDR3, the DNA is TGTGCCAGCAGCCGGGGGGCTAGCGGGAGGGCCAAAGGAGGCGAGCAGTACTTC. Using reference TRBV7-9 and TRBJ2-7 for the parts outside the CDR3, the full variable domain is DTGVSQNPRHKITKRGQNVTFRCDPISEHNRLYWYRQTLGQGPEFLTYFQNEAQLEKSRLLSDRFSAERPKGSFSTLEIQRTEQGDSAMYLCASSRGASGRAKGGEQYFGPGTRLTVT.

This clone was seen a handful of times. The chain employs TRBV9 and TRBJ2-7, with 13 bases identical to TRBD2. The CDR3 is 17 amino acids. Germline values: CDR1 SGDLS, CDR2 YYNGEE. V was clipped by 3 bases and J by 5 bases; unmatched bases: 11. This CDR3 reads CASSGPWTSGSRNEQYF. The CDR3 DNA follows: TGTGCCAGCAGCGGGCCCTGGACTAGCGGGAGTAGAAACGAGCAGTACTTC.

V and J are TRBV6-6 and TRBJ2-3; 7 bases agree with TRBD1. Germline CDR1 is MNHNY and CDR2 is SVGAGI (reference sequence). J was trimmed by 6 bases and V by 6 bases; bases with no gene match: 9. The CDR3 covers 14 residues. The CDR3 sequence: CASSVDRVGDTQYF. The DNA of the CDR3 is TGTGCCAGCAGCGTCGACAGGGTGGGCGATACGCAGTATTTT.

The rearrangement uses TRBV4-1 and TRBJ2-7; D gene ambiguous. Trimming removed 0 bases from V and 4 bases from J, with 13 bases in between. The CDR3 consists of 15 residues. Per the germline V gene, CDR1 is MGHRA and CDR2 is YSYEKL. The CDR3 region is CASSQDQNRNYEQYF. In nucleotides, the CDR3 is TGCGCCAGCAGCCAAGATCAGAACAGAAATTACGAGCAGTACTTC.